The 28 T cell receptor beta chains in this list originate from one sample, sequenced in a study of graft-versus-host responses after intestinal transplantation. Here immunoSEQ multiplex PCR was the method, and the copy in TCRdb shows in-frame clones only, minus some. The sample includes roughly 20,000 clones, 55% to 65% of them seen just once. The sample here was alloreactive CD4+ T cells from a mixed lymphocyte reaction culture, taken before intestinal transplant. Subset of the sample: CFSE-low proliferating T cells sorted from roughly six-day pre-transplant mixed lymphocyte reaction (GvH or HvG direction). Receptors originate from a human patient who received an intestinal transplant.

This clone occurred once. The CDR3 coding sequence is TGCGCCAGCAGCTTGGGGGCGACAGTGAACACTGAAGCTTTCTTT. This translates into CASSLGATVNTEAFF. V gene TRBV5-1 combines with J gene TRBJ1-1; possibly TRBD1 for D (5 bases). This CDR3 has 15 amino acids. V lost 0 bases and J 0 bases, leaving 9 bases between the germline ends. Germline-derived CDR1 and CDR2 are SGHRS and YFSETQ.

V is TRBV29-1 and J is TRBJ1-1, with D possibly TRBD1 on 6 matching bases. The germline gives CDR1 SQVTM, CDR2 ANQGSEA. This CDR3 spans 12 amino acids. V lost 4 bases, J lost 1 base, and 7 bases lay in between. CDR3 residues: CSVVGGNTEAFF. CDR3 nucleotides: TGCAGCGTTGTAGGGGGGAACACTGAAGCTTTCTTT.

The V call is TRBV29-1, the J call TRBJ1-1; tentatively, D is TRBD1 (6 bases). Looked up from germline, CDR1 is SQVTM and CDR2 is ANQGSEA. The CDR3 runs 15 residues. Trimming stripped 4 bases from V and 0 bases from J, with 15 bases between. The CDR3 nucleotides read TGCAGCGTTGGGTTGCTGAGACAGGTGAACACTGAAGCTTTCTTT. It translates to CSVGLLRQVNTEAFF. Drawing the rest from reference TRBV29-1 and TRBJ1-1, the complete variable domain is SAVISQKPSRDICQRGTSLTIQCQVDSQVTMMFWYRQQPGQSLTLIATANQGSEATYESGFVIDKFPISRPNLTFSTLTVSNMSPEDSSIYLCSVGLLRQVNTEAFFGQGTRLTVV.

The chain combines TRBV5-1 with TRBJ2-2; D unresolved. Trimming took off 2 bases at V and 1 base at J, with 9 bases between the two ends. The CDR3 is 15 residues long. Germline V CDR1 and CDR2: SGHRS, YFSETQ. This chain's CDR3 is CASSFVALNTGELFF. The DNA of the CDR3 is TGCGCCAGCAGCTTCGTAGCCCTGAACACCGGGGAGCTGTTTTTT.

The chain recombines TRBV30 with TRBJ1-5; D is perhaps TRBD1 (5 bases). This CDR3 is built from 15 residues. The germline V and J ends were trimmed by 0 bases and 6 bases, with 15 bases remaining between them. The germline V gene has CDR1 GTSNPN and CDR2 SVGIG (reference sequence). CDR3 nucleotide sequence: TGTGCCTGGAGTGTAGGTTTAGGGGCAGGTCAGCCCCAGCATTTT. Translation: CAWSVGLGAGQPQHF.

The chain carries TRBV5-1 and TRBJ2-3; maybe TRBD2 (5 bases). This CDR3 has 13 amino acids. CDR1 is SGHRS, CDR2 YFSETQ, per germline. V lost 0 bases and J lost 6, with 8 bases in between. The CDR3: CASSLDAGDTQYF. The DNA of the CDR3 is TGCGCCAGCAGCTTGGACGCGGGCGATACGCAGTATTTT.

The CDR3 is CASSTAGLAGGSADTQYF. CDR3 in DNA: TGTGCCAGCAGCACCGCGGGACTAGCGGGAGGTTCGGCAGATACGCAGTATTTT. The V call is TRBV7-3, the J call TRBJ2-3, with 15 bases lining up with TRBD2. Trimming at V came to 5 bases and at J to 4 bases, leaving 10 bases not matched to a gene. This CDR3 comprises 18 residues. Germline CDR1 reads SGHTA; CDR2 reads FQGTGA.

This clone showed up just a few times. The chain combines TRBV4-2 with TRBJ1-1; no definite D call. CDR3 length: 11 residues. Germline values: CDR1 LGHNA, CDR2 YNFKEQ. V lost 2 bases and J 10 bases, leaving 8 bases between the germline ends. The CDR3 DNA follows: TGTGCCAGCAGCCAAAATTCGGTAGCTTTCTTT. This gives the protein CASSQNSVAFF.

J is TRBJ1-3 and V is TRBV5-4; D may be TRBD1 (5 bases). Per the germline V gene, CDR1 is SGHNT and CDR2 is YYREEE (reference sequence). The CDR3 is made up of 16 amino acids. The V end lost 4 bases, the J end lost 0 bases, and 14 bases lay between the germline ends. CDR3 DNA sequence: TGTGCCAGCAGCCGGGGGGACTCCCGCTCTGGAAACACCATATATTTT. Protein product: CASSRGDSRSGNTIYF.

The table lists this clone with a few counts. This chain joins TRBV2 and TRBJ2-2; 11 bases line up with TRBD2. The germline V gene encodes CDR1 SNHLY and CDR2 FYNNEI. The CDR3 has 14 amino acids. V gave up 6 bases and J gave up 3 bases; unmatched junction bases: 0. The CDR3 sequence is CASRGLADTGELFF. In DNA, the CDR3 is TGTGCCAGCAGGGGACTAGCGGACACCGGGGAGCTGTTTTTT.

The chain has TRBV27 and TRBJ2-7, with D possibly being TRBD2 (5 bases). Germline CDR1 MNHEY, CDR2 SMNVEV (reference sequence). The CDR3 is 14 residues long. With 7 bases removed from V and 2 bases from J, the gap between germline ends came to 15 bases. In nucleotides, the CDR3 is TGTGCCAGCACTCCTAGCCTAAAGGCCTACGAGCAGTACTTC. Translation gives CASTPSLKAYEQYF.

The chain couples TRBV6-5 to TRBJ1-6, with 8 bases that match TRBD1. Germline lookup yields CDR1 MNHEY and CDR2 SVGAGI. The CDR3 sequence is 15 residues long. The V gene end was trimmed by 6 bases and the J gene end by 3 bases; junction bases not matched to a gene: 4. The CDR3 sequence is CASRKDRVYNSPLHF. CDR3 DNA: TGTGCCAGCAGAAAGGACAGGGTCTATAATTCACCCCTCCACTTT.

CDR3 in DNA: TGTGCCAGCAGCCCAGGGCCAGGCGGCGAAAAACTGTTTTTT. This encodes CASSPGPGGEKLFF. V and J are TRBV7-7 and TRBJ1-4; maybe TRBD1 (5 bases). This CDR3 spans 14 amino acids. The germline V and J ends were trimmed by 5 bases and 8 bases, with 15 bases remaining between them. CDR1 SSHAT and CDR2 FNYEAQ come from the germline V gene (reference sequence). Full variable domain (missing parts from reference TRBV7-7 and TRBJ1-4): GAGVSQSPRYKVTKRGQDVTLRCDPISSHATLYWYQQALGQGPEFLTYFNYEAQPDKSGLPSDRFSAERPEGSISTLTIQRTEQRDSAMYRCASSPGPGGEKLFFGSGTQLSVL.

This clone was picked up a small number of times. The V gene is TRBV7-2, the J gene TRBJ2-7, with 10 bases identical to TRBD2. V shed 3 bases, J shed 1 base, and the junction held 3 bases outside the gene matches. CDR1 and CDR2 from the germline V gene are SGHTA and FQGNSA. The CDR3 is made up of 15 amino acids. The CDR3 sequence is CASSLGLAYSYEQYF. CDR3 nucleotides: TGTGCCAGCAGCTTGGGACTAGCGTATTCCTACGAGCAGTACTTC.

The V call is TRBV27, the J call TRBJ2-7; 7 bases agree with TRBD2. There are 17 residues in the CDR3. The V gene's germline CDR1 is MNHEY and CDR2 SMNVEV (reference sequence). Trimming removed 4 bases from V and 2 bases from J; junction bases left unmatched: 14. CDR3 region: CASSSSTPGTIPYEQYF. The CDR3 region has the DNA TGTGCCAGCAGTTCCAGTACCCCGGGGACTATTCCCTACGAGCAGTACTTC.

This rearrangement joins TRBV6-1 to TRBJ1-3; 7 bases are a match to TRBD1. This CDR3 is 15 amino acids long. Germline V gene data show CDR1 as MNHNS and CDR2 as SASEGT. J was trimmed by 0 bases and V by 8 bases; bases with no gene match: 7. The CDR3 loop is CASSRDRASGNTIYF. CDR3 nucleotides: TGTGCCAGCTCCCGGGACAGAGCCTCTGGAAACACCATATATTTT.

This clone was counted a few times. The chain is built from TRBV5-6 and TRBJ2-5; 8 nucleotides line up with TRBD1. Germline CDR1 SGHDT, CDR2 YYEEEE. This CDR3 has 16 amino acids. The trim removed 0 bases at V and 3 bases at J, leaving 7 bases unmatched. The CDR3 DNA is TGTGCCAGCAGCTTGGTCAGGGGGCAAATCGAAGAGACCCAGTACTTC. It translates to CASSLVRGQIEETQYF.

The chain employs TRBV4-2 and TRBJ2-7, with TRBD2 matching 13 bases. V was clipped by 0 bases and J by 1 base; unmatched bases: 9. The CDR3 runs 19 residues. Germline CDR1 and CDR2: LGHNA and YNFKEQ. CDR3 coding DNA: TGTGCCAGCAGCCAAGATCTCGGGACTAGCGGGGTCCTGTCCTACGAGCAGTACTTC. Encoded protein: CASSQDLGTSGVLSYEQYF.

The chain has TRBV11-3 and TRBJ1-1, with D perhaps matching TRBD1 (6 bases). Germline V gene lookup returns CDR1 SGHNT and CDR2 YENEEA. The CDR3 is made up of 13 amino acids. V was shortened by 3 bases and J by 8 bases, with 13 bases between the two germline ends. The CDR3 sequence is CASSFLTGTEAFF. The CDR3 coding sequence is TGTGCCAGCAGCTTTTTAACCGGGACAGAAGCTTTCTTT.

This chain links TRBV7-8 with TRBJ1-1, with D possibly matching TRBD1 (5 bases). V lost 3 bases to trimming and J lost 5 bases, with 13 bases between them. CDR3 length equals 14 residues. Germline V gene lookup returns CDR1 SGHVS and CDR2 FQNEAQ. The CDR3 bases are TGTGCCAGCAGCTTCATGCAGGGTAGGACTGAAGCTTTCTTT. It yields the protein CASSFMQGRTEAFF.

The chain employs TRBV4-3 and TRBJ2-1, with 15 bases lining up with TRBD2. The V gene end was trimmed by 4 bases and the J gene end by 10 bases; junction bases not matched to a gene: 5. The germline CDR1 and CDR2 sequences are LGHNA and YSLEER. The CDR3 is made up of 15 amino acids. The CDR3 nucleotides read TGCGCCAGCAGCCGCTCCGGGACTAGCGGGAGGGAGCAGTTCTTC. Translation gives CASSRSGTSGREQFF.

This chain joins TRBV2 and TRBJ2-4; 9 nucleotides align to TRBD1. Germline V CDR1 and CDR2: SNHLY, FYNNEI. The CDR3 is 12 residues long. Unmatched junction bases numbered 6, after V lost 6 bases and J lost 12 bases. The CDR3 loop reads CASRAGTGPQYF. The CDR3 bases are TGTGCCAGCAGAGCCGGGACAGGGCCTCAGTACTTC. Together with reference TRBV2 and TRBJ2-4, the CDR3 gives the full variable domain: EPEVTQTPSHQVTQMGQEVILRCVPISNHLYFYWYRQILGQKVEFLVSFYNNEISEKSEIFDDQFSVERPDGSNFTLKIRSTKLEDSAMYFCASRAGTGPQYFGAGTRLSVL.

This clone is a singleton in its sample. V gene TRBV10-2 combines with J gene TRBJ2-3; a possible D gene is TRBD2 (7 bases). The CDR3 covers 14 residues. CDR1 and CDR2 (germline): WSHSY, SAAADI. The V end lost 7 bases, the J end lost 1 base, and 12 bases lay between the germline ends. The CDR3 sequence: CASKGGAGTDTQYF. CDR3 sequence (DNA): TGCGCCAGCAAGGGGGGGGCTGGCACAGATACGCAGTATTTT.

DNA of the CDR3: TGTGCCAGCAGCTTTGGGAGGACTCGCATCTACGAGCAGTACTTC. Residues: CASSFGRTRIYEQYF. The chain has TRBV11-2 and TRBJ2-7, with D perhaps matching TRBD2 (6 bases). Germline V gene data show CDR1 as SGHAT and CDR2 as FQNNGV. The CDR3 loop spans 15 amino acids. Trimming pared 3 bases from V and 3 bases from J, leaving 15 bases between. The full variable domain, completed using reference TRBV11-2 and TRBJ2-7, is EAGVAQSPRYKIIEKRQSVAFWCNPISGHATLYWYQQILGQGPKLLIQFQNNGVVDDSQLPKDRFSAERLKGVDSTLKIQPAKLEDSAVYLCASSFGRTRIYEQYFGPGTRLTVT.

The chain employs TRBV30 and TRBJ1-1; D might be TRBD1 (6 bases). The ends were cut back, 1 base at V and 1 base at J, with 16 bases in the middle. Germline V lookup: CDR1 GTSNPN, CDR2 SVGIG (reference sequence). CDR3 length: 16 residues. Here the CDR3 reads CAWSDSPGHPNTEAFF. The CDR3 coding sequence is TGTGCCTGGAGTGACTCTCCGGGACACCCGAACACTGAAGCTTTCTTT.

The rearrangement joins TRBV7-2 to TRBJ1-4; the match to TRBD1 covers 7 bases. The CDR3 runs 14 residues. J was trimmed by 11 bases and V by 2 bases; bases with no gene match: 8. CDR1 is SGHTA and CDR2 is FQGNSA in the germline V gene. DNA for the CDR3: TGTGCCAGCAGCTTACCGCCGGAGGGGGCTAAACTGTTTTTT. Its protein product is CASSLPPEGAKLFF.

The J gene is TRBJ1-2, the V gene TRBV10-3; a weak D match, TRBD1 (6 bases). The CDR3 is made up of 12 amino acids. Looked up from germline, CDR1 is ENHRY and CDR2 is SYGVKD. V lost 3 bases and J 5 bases, leaving 7 bases between the germline ends. The CDR3 spells CAISDQGYGYTF. The CDR3 nucleotides read TGTGCCATCAGTGATCAGGGGTATGGCTACACCTTC.

The V gene is TRBV5-1, the J gene TRBJ1-1, with TRBD1 as a possible D gene (5 bases). There are 13 residues in the CDR3. V was shortened by 2 bases and J by 1 base, with 6 bases between the two germline ends. Germline loops: CDR1 SGHRS, CDR2 YFSETQ. The CDR3: CASSFDRNTEAFF. The CDR3 DNA sequence: TGCGCCAGCAGCTTTGACAGGAACACTGAAGCTTTCTTT. Based on the CDR3 plus reference TRBV5-1 and TRBJ1-1, the full variable domain is KAGVTQTPRYLIKTRGQQVTLSCSPISGHRSVSWYQQTPGQGLQFLFEYFSETQRNKGNFPGRFSGRQFSNSRSEMNVSTLELGDSALYLCASSFDRNTEAFFGQGTRLTVV.